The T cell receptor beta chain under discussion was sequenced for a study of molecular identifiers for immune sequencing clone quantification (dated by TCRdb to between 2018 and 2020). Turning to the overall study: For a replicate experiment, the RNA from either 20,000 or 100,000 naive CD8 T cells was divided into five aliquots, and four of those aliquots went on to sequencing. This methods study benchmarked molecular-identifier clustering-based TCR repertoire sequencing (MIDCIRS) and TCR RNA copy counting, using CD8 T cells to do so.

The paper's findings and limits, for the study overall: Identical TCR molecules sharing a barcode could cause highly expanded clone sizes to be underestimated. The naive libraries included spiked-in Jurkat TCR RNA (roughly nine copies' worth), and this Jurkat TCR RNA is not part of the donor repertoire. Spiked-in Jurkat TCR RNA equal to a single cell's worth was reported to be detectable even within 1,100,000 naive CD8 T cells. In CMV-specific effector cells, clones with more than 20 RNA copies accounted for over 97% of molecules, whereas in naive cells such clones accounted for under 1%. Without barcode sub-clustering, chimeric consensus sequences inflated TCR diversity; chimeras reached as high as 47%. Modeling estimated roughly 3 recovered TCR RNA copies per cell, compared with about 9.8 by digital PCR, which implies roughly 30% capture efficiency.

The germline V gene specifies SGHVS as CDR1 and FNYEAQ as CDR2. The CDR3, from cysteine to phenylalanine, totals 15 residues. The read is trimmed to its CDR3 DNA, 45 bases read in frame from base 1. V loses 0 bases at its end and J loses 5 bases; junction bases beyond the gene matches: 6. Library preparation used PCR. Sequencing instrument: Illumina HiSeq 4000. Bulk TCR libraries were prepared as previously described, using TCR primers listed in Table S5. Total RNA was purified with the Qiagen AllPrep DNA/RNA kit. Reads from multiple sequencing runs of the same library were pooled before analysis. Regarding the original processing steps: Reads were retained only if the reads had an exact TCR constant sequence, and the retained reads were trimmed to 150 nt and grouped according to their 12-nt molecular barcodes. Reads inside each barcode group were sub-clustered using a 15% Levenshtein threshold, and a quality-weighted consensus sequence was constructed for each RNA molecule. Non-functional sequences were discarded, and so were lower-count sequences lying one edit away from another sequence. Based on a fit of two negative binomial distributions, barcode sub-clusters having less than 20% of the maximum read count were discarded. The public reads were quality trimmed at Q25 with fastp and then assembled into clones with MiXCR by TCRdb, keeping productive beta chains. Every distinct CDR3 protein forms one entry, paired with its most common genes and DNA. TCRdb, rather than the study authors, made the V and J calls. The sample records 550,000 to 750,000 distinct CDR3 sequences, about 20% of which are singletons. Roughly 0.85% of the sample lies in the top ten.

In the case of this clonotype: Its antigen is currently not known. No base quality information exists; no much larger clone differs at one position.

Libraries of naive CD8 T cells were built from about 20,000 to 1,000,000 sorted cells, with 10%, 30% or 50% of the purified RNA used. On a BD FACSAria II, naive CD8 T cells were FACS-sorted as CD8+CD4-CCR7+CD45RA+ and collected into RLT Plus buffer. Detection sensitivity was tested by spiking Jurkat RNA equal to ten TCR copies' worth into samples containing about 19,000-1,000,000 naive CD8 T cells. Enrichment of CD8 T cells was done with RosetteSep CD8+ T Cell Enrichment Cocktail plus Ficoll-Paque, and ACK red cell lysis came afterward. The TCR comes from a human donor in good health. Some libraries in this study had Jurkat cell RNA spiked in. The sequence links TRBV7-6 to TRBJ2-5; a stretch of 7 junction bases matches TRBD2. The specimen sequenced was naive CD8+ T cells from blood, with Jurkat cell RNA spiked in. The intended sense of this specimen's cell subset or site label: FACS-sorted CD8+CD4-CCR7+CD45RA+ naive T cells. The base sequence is TGTGCCAGCAGCTTAGCGGGAGGGCAAGGGGAGACCCAGTACTTC. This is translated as CASSLAGGQGETQYF.